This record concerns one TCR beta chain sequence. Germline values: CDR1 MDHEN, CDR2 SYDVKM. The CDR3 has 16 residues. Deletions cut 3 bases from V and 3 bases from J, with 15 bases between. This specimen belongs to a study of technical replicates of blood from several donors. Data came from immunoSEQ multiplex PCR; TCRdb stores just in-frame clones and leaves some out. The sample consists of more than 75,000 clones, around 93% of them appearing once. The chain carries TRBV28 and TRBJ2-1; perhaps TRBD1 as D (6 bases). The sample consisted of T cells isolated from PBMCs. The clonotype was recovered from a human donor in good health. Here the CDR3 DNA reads TGTGCCAGCAGTTTTAGCACAGGGAGCGTCTACAATGAGCAGTTCTTC. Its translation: CASSFSTGSVYNEQFF.